The rows below give T cell receptor beta chains drawn from one sample of a study of cytomegalovirus exposure and HLA in healthy donors. Assay: immunoSEQ multiplex PCR; the TCRdb copy retains only in-frame clones and omits some. Among around 88,000 clones listed, nearly 80% were seen once. The material sequenced was PBMCs. All receptors derive from a woman aged 35 to 49 in good health and CMV-seropositive. Both conserved end residues are trimmed from each CDR3.

TRBV9,14,ASSETTSGTEETQY
TRBV7-8,11,ASSSTVYGELF
TRBV2,21,ASNKPYPGRQGSTRDLWETQY
TRBV6-1,13,ASSPTGGSNQPQH
TRBV4-1,13,ASSQDGLLGDEQY
TRBV9,13,ASSVGGQGAAEAF
TRBV28,16,ASSPPLGVAGDDNEQF
TRBV2,11,ASSGDFNEKLF
TRBV5-4,13,ASSSKREEGNEQF
TRBV4-1,12,ASSQGARTGELF
TRBV6-1,11,ASSESGKETQY
TRBV5-1,13,ASSLETGLGTEAF
TRBV5-1,14,ASSHPGGYDTGELF
TRBV7-9,16,ASSTGTGGILVRETQY
TRBV15,13,ATSRGQRGDEKLF
TRBV9,14,ASSVTASGIFTEQF
TRBV5-4,13,ASSLGLAGEETQY
TRBV28,16,ASSPWGLAGGHTDTQY
TRBV5-4,13,ASSSGQGRSYEQY
TRBV6-6,10,ASSPSTDTQY
TRBV28,13,ASSLLGGLLYEQY
TRBV7-8,13,ASSGRTGKNYEQY
TRBV6-1,9,ASSEDGEQF
TRBV4-1,13,ASSSLRRGGNIQY
TRBV30,10,AWSADQETQY
TRBV4-1,13,ASSHQQDLNTEAF
TRBV9,13,ASSVAAGGPREQF
TRBV11-2,12,ASSWDKPTDTQY
TRBV4-1,13,ASSQEVGRQETQY
TRBV7-9,11,ASSPGGECEQY
TRBV7-9,13,ASSLGQGGPYEQY
TRBV7-3,12,ASSLTGTGSEQY
TRBV15,13,ATSRSLGVSYEQY
TRBV5-4,13,ASSLPGQGADTQY
TRBV27,11,ASTPRTGVRSF
TRBV5-1,11,ASSLVPNYGYT
TRBV7-9,13,ASSLVNRGSVEAF
TRBV28,13,ASTQVRTNNYGYT
TRBV4-1,13,ASSQVWTSRGELF
TRBV28,15,ASSLLAGSSVTDTQY
TRBV18,12,ASRSGIYTDTQY
TRBV6-5,14,ASSYEPAEYTGELF
TRBV5-4,17,ASSLYIGLAGGVTDTQY
TRBV4-1,13,ASSQELGGVYEQY
TRBV6-1,12,ASSEAAGVYGYT
TRBV15,14,ATSPLLGAGTDTQY
TRBV5-1,11,ASSFLPGHGYT
TRBV7-9,13,ASSFGGVRSYEQY
TRBV9,17,ASSVADLSFSGGNNEQF
TRBV15,15,ATSRDFLAGGPGELF
TRBV4-1,16,ASSQETSGRPPQETQY
TRBV7-2,13,ASSLTSGSSYEQY
TRBV7-8,14,ARRGTSLDGTDTQY
TRBV2,14,ASSYKLASSYNEQF
TRBV4-1,11,ASSQPLGAELF